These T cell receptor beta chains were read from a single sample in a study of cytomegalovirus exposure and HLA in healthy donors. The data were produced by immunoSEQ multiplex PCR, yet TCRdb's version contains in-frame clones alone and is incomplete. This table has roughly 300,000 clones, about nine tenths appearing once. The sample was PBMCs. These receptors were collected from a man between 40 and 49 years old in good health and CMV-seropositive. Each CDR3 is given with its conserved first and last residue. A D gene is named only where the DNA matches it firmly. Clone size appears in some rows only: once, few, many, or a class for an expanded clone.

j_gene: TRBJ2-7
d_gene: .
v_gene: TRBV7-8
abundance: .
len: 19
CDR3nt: TGTGCCAGCAGCTTAGGCTTAACCCCGGGACAACTTAGCTCCTACGAGCAGTACTTC
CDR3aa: CASSLGLTPGQLSSYEQYF

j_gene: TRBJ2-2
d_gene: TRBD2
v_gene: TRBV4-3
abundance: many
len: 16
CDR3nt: TGCGCCAGCAGCCAAGATCTAGCGGGAGAAGGTGGGGAGCTGTTTTTT
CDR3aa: CASSQDLAGEGGELFF

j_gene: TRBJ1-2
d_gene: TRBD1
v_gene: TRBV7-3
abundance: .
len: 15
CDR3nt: TGTGCCAGCAGCCCCGGGACAGGGGTTGACTATGGCTACACCTTC
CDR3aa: CASSPGTGVDYGYTF

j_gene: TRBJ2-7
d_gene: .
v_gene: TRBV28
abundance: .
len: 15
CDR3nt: TGTGCCAGCATCTCCCGGGGGAGAAACCTCTACGAGCAGTACTTC
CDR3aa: CASISRGRNLYEQYF

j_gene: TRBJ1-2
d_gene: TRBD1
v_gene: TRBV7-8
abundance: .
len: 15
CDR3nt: TGTGCCAGCAGCCTTCGTTCGACAGGGGGCTATGGCTACACCTTC
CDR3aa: CASSLRSTGGYGYTF

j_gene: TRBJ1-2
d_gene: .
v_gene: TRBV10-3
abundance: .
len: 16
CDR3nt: TGTGCCATCAGTGGTCAGGACAGTTCGACCTACTATGGCTACACCTTC
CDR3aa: CAISGQDSSTYYGYTF

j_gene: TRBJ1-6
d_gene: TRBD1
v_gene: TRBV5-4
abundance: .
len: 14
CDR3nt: TGTGCCAGCAGCACGGACAGGGGAAAATCACCCCTCCACTTT
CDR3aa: CASSTDRGKSPLHF

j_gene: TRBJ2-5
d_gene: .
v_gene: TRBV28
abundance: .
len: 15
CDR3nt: TGTGCCAGCAGTCTCCCCCGGGACACTAAAGAGACCCAGTACTTC
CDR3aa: CASSLPRDTKETQYF

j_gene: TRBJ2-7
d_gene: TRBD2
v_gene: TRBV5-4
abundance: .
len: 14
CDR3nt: TGTGCCAGCAGCGCTAGCGGGAGCTCCTACGAGCAGTACTTC
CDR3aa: CASSASGSSYEQYF

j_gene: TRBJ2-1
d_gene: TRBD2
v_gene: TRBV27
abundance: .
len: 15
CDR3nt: TGTGCCAGCAGTTTAGATGGACTAGATTACAATGAGCAGTTCTTC
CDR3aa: CASSLDGLDYNEQFF

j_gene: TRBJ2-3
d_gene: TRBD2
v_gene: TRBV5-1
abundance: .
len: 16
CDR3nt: TGCGCCAGCAGCCCCCCGGGACTAGCGGCCACAGATACGCAGTATTTT
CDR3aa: CASSPPGLAATDTQYF

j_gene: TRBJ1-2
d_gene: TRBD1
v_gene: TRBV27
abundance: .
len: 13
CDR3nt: TGTGCCAGCAAGCGACAGGGCGGGTATGGCTACACCTTC
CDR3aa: CASKRQGGYGYTF

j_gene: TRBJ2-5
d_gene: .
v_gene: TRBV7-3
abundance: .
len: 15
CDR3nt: TGTGCCAGCAGCTTAAATGGGCAGAACCAAGAGACCCAGTACTTC
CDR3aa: CASSLNGQNQETQYF

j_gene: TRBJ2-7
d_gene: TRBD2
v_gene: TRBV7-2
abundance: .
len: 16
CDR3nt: TGTGCCAGCAGCTTAGCTCTAGCGGGAGGACTCTACGAGCAGTACTTC
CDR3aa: CASSLALAGGLYEQYF

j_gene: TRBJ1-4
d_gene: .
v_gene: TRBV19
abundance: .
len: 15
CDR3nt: TGTGCCAGTAGTGCCCACCGGGACTCCAATGAAAAACTGTTTTTT
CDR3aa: CASSAHRDSNEKLFF

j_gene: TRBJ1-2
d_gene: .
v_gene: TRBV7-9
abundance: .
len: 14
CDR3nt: TGTGCCAGCAGCCCGCCGACACTCCCCTATGGCTACACCTTC
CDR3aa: CASSPPTLPYGYTF

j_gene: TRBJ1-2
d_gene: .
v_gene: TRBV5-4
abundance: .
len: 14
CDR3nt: TGTGCCAGCAGCTTCCCTGTCCTCAACTATGGCTACACCTTC
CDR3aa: CASSFPVLNYGYTF

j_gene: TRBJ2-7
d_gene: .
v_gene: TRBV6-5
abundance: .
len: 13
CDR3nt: TGTGCCAGTCGGGGGACTTCCCTGAAGGAGCAGTACTTC
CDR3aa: CASRGTSLKEQYF

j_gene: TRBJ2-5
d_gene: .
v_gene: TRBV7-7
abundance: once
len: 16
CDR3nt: TGTGCTAGCCGCCGGTCGGAAGGGGAGGCCGAAGAGACCCAGTACTTC
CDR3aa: CASRRSEGEAEETQYF

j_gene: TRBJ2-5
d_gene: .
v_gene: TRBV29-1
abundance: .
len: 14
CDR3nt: TGCAGCGTTGAAGATCCGGGGTCGGTGGAGACCCAGTACTTC
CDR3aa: CSVEDPGSVETQYF